The T cell receptor beta chain under discussion was sequenced for a study of cytomegalovirus exposure and HLA in healthy donors. Findings of the study overall: Generally TCR sequences proved uncommon, though certain public TCRs appeared in numerous donors. In a later analysis, about 17,000 TCR beta sequences were associated with HLA alleles at 0.05 false discovery rate. Researchers reported that a few CMV-associated chains were confirmed in vitro as CMV antigen-specific.

Comments on this clone: Antigen: not known.

Vbeta (60) and Jbeta (13) primers were used in the PCR. Libraries were prepared by immunoSEQ multiplex PCR; TCRdb keeps only in-frame clonotypes and omits some of them. The sample yields about 160,000 clones, over 75% seen once. Sequences were obtained from PBMCs. The receptor was isolated from a woman aged 30 to 39 in good health and CMV-seronegative.

The DNA for the CDR3 is TGCGCCAGCAGCCAAGCCGGGACAGGGACCCAGAAACTGTTTTTT. This codes for CASSQAGTGTQKLFF. The genes are TRBV4-1 and TRBJ1-4; TRBD1 aligns across 9 bases. V was pared by 1 base and J by 11 bases, with 8 bases of the junction left unmatched. The CDR3 is made up of 15 amino acids. Germline CDR1 and CDR2: MGHRA and YSYEKL.